This T cell receptor beta chain was sequenced for a study of T cell clonotyping in hematopoietic cell transplantation (dated by TCRdb to about 2021). For context, the study as a whole: Recipient samples taken before transplant were obtained following cytoreduction. A total of 120 to 150 blood samples were gathered in the study from over 30 consecutive transplant recipients along with their related donors. Patient recruitment ran from September 2015 to January 2017, and follow-up continued until September 2020 or death.

This sample's time point label indicates: recipient sample about 28 days before transplant, after cytoreduction. Blood from recipients was drawn about 28 days before transplant and again at days 30, 100 and 180 after transplant. Nuclei Lysis Solution was used to extract genomic DNA from fresh or cryopreserved unfractionated peripheral blood mononuclear cells. What the work shows at the level of the full study, not this receptor alone: A decrease in recipient TCR diversity was observed after transplant, and a progressive increase in pathologically expanded clonotypes was seen from day 30 to day 180. Inverse Simpson Index values from donors and from recipients before transplant predicted broader TCR repertoire diversity after transplant. Only a small fraction of recipient repertoires overlapped donor repertoires, with over 97% appearing de novo at the given depth. The sample size was limited, and CD4 and CD8 repertoire contributions could not be separated because cells were not sorted.

Worth noting for this clone: Which antigen it targets is not known. No base quality information exists; no much larger clone differs at one position.

Here V drops 9 bases and J drops 2 bases, and the junction holds 8 bases not matched to any gene. The CDR3, cysteine through phenylalanine, is 15 amino acids long. Solely the CDR3 DNA is kept, with 45 bases framed from the first base. Reading the germline V gene (reference sequence) gives CDR1 LNHDA and CDR2 SQIVND. The immunoSEQ assay, a bias-controlled multiplex PCR using V- and J-specific primers, was used to amplify TCR beta CDR3 regions from genomic DNA. A proprietary barcode and Illumina adapter sequences were added to the CDR3 amplicons in a second PCR step. An Illumina MiSeq instrument was used to sequence the CDR3 libraries. As for the original processing: immunoSEQ Analyzer 3.0 was used for export and quality control, with R Bioconductor and Immunarch used for downstream analyses. Only productive rearrangements in the normalized downsampled data set were used to calculate repertoire metrics. In the normalized cohort, a clonotype counted as pathologically expanded if the clonotype was larger than 5 templates. The Inverse Simpson Index was used to measure repertoire diversity. The non-normalized data set was used for CMV-specificity analyses so that all clonotypes could be captured. TCRdb obtained this table from immuneACCESS and retained in-frame rearrangements with V and J assigned. These tables miss some clones; where compared with another copy, unresolved V genes account for less than half of the shortfall, and the remainder is unexplained. The V and J calls and clone size are taken from that table; D and trimming were inferred from the DNA. A total of some 10,000 clones appear in this sample, 87% of them only once. More than 12% of the sample rests with the top ten.

The chain employs TRBV19 and TRBJ2-3, with 10 junctional bases fitting TRBD1. The source is a woman in her fifties or sixties with chronic myeloid leukemia. Some clones in this sample may be carry-over from other donors' samples. The sequences come from peripheral blood mononuclear cells, collected before stem cell transplant. The sequenced DNA is TGTGCCAGCCGAGGGACAGGGGACAACACAGATACGCAGTATTTT. The encoded protein is CASRGTGDNTDTQYF.